Following are 6 T cell receptor beta chains from one sample sequenced in a study of cytomegalovirus exposure and HLA in healthy donors. Only in-frame clones appear in the TCRdb table, and some are missing; sequencing was by immunoSEQ multiplex PCR. Seen here are 100,000 to 150,000 clones, 80% to 90% observed once, and the top ten hold roughly 2%. Sequences were obtained from PBMCs. The receptors were sampled from a woman aged 18-35 years in good health and CMV-seronegative.

This chain links TRBV6-4 with TRBJ1-5, with a tentative D call TRBD1 (5 bases). Germline loops: CDR1 MRHNA, CDR2 SNTAGT. The CDR3 is 16 residues long. Trimming stripped 5 bases from V and 3 bases from J, with 17 bases between. CDR3 coding DNA: TGTGCCAGCAGTCCCTTAAATCAGGGTGACAATCAGCCCCAGCATTTT. As protein: CASSPLNQGDNQPQHF.

J is TRBJ2-1 and V is TRBV27, with D perhaps matching TRBD2 (6 bases). Between the trimmed V and J ends, which lost 0 bases and 7 bases, there was a span of 13 bases. The CDR3 spans 15 residues. The germline gives CDR1 MNHEY, CDR2 SMNVEV (reference sequence). In DNA, the CDR3 is TGTGCCAGCAGTTTATCTGTAGCGGTTGGAAATGAGCAGTTCTTC. This gives the protein CASSLSVAVGNEQFF.

The sample holds one count of this clone. The CDR3 loop is CASSPGQGYEQYF. Written as DNA, the CDR3 is TGTGCCAGCAGTCCCGGACAGGGCTACGAGCAGTACTTC. V gene TRBV28 combines with J gene TRBJ2-7, with 8 nucleotides matching TRBD1. This CDR3 spans 13 amino acids. The V gene end was trimmed by 5 bases and the J gene end by 3 bases; junction bases not matched to a gene: 3. Germline CDR1 reads MDHEN; CDR2 reads SYDVKM.

As concerns this clone: The germline gene is not matched at one end of the junction; a read error may be the cause. The rearrangement joins TRBV5-6 to TRBJ1-4; 7 nucleotides agree with TRBD1. CDR3 length: 17 residues. From germline, CDR1 is SGHDT and CDR2 YYEEEE. CDR3 sequence reads: CASSVRDSNNYAVELLF. The DNA for the CDR3 is TGTGCCAGCAGCGTCCGGGACAGCAATAACTATGCGGTCGAACTGCTTTTT.

The chain carries TRBV2 and TRBJ1-4; the D gene is possibly TRBD1 (6 bases). V lost 11 bases and J 5 bases, leaving 15 bases between the germline ends. The CDR3 has 13 amino acids. Germline lookup yields CDR1 SNHLY and CDR2 FYNNEI. The CDR3 bases are TGTGCCGGTAGGGGGGGCCGCAATGAAAAACTGTTTTTT. This sequence encodes CAGRGGRNEKLFF.

The chain recombines TRBV11-2 with TRBJ1-1, with a possible D match to TRBD1 (6 bases). Germline V gene lookup returns CDR1 SGHAT and CDR2 FQNNGV. CDR3 length equals 13 residues. Trimming removed 5 bases at V and 1 base at J, with 8 bases between. In nucleotides, the CDR3 is TGTGCCAGCAGCAAACAGGGGAACACTGAAGCTTTCTTT. It codes for CASSKQGNTEAFF.